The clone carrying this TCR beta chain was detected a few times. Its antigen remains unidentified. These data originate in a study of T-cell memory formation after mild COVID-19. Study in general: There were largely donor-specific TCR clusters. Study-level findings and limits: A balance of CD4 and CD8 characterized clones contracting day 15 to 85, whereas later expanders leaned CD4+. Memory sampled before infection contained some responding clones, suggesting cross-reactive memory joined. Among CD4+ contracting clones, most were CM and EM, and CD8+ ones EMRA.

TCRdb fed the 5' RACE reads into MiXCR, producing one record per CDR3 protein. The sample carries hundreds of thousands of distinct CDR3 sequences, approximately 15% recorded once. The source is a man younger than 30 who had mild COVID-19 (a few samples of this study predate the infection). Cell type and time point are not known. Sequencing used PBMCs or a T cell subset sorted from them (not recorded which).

CDR3 sequence (DNA): TGTGCCAGCAGCTTAGAGTTCCTTGGTGCAGGGATTTTCTCTGGAAACACCATATATTTT. Amino acid sequence: CASSLEFLGAGIFSGNTIYF. The rearrangement joins TRBV7-8 to TRBJ1-3, with D possibly TRBD1 on 5 matching bases. The CDR3 is made up of 20 amino acids. CDR1 is SGHVS, CDR2 FQNEAQ, per germline. V lost 1 base, J lost 0 bases, and 22 bases lay in between.